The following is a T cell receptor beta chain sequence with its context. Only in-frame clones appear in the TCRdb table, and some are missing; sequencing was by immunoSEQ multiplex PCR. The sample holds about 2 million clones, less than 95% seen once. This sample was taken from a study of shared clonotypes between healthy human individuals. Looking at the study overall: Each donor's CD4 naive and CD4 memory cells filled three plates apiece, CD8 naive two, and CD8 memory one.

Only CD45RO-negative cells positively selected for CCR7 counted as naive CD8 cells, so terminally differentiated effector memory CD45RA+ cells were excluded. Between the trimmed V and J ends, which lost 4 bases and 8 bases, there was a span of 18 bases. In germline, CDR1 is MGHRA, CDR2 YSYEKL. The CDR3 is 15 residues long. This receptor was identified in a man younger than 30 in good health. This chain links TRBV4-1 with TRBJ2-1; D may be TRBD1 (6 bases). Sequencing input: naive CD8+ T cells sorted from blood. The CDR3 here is CASSPSIKDSHEQFF. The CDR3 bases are TGCGCCAGCAGCCCGTCAATCAAGGACAGTCATGAGCAGTTCTTC.